Below, 20 T cell receptor beta chains from the same sample are listed, as sequenced in a study of shared clonotypes between healthy human individuals. Data came from immunoSEQ multiplex PCR; TCRdb stores just in-frame clones and leaves some out. Among about 2.3 million clones listed, over 90% were seen once. Sequencing used naive CD4+ T cells from PBMCs. Subset indicated: CD45RA+ positively selected. These receptors originate from a man aged 18 to 29 in good health. Some clones in this sample may be carry-over from other donors' samples.

A word on this clone: The sample carries other DNA sequences with the same CDR3. The rearrangement links TRBV9 to TRBJ2-5, with 7 positions matching TRBD2. J lost 5 bases, V lost 2 bases, and 6 bases had no gene match. The CDR3 contains 14 residues. Germline V lookup: CDR1 SGDLS, CDR2 YYNGEE. This CDR3 is CASSVRGSQETQYF. CDR3 in DNA: TGTGCCAGCAGCGTGCGGGGGTCCCAGGAGACCCAGTACTTC.

V is TRBV7-2 and J is TRBJ2-1, with 11 bases fitting TRBD2. Unmatched junction bases numbered 6, after V lost 4 bases and J lost 4 bases. Germline CDR1 and CDR2: SGHTA and FQGNSA. CDR3 length: 16 amino acids. The CDR3 DNA reads TGTGCCAGCAGCTGGGCTCTAGCGGGAGGTTACAATGAGCAGTTCTTC. Encoded protein: CASSWALAGGYNEQFF.

This clone has only a few counts. CDR3 DNA: TGTGCCAGCAGGCGAAGGCATAGCTCCTACAATGAGCAGTTCTTC. This sequence encodes CASRRRHSSYNEQFF. The chain recombines TRBV6-5 with TRBJ2-1, with D unclear. Trimming removed 6 bases at V and 0 bases at J, with 12 bases between. The CDR3 is 15 residues long. From germline, CDR1 is MNHEY and CDR2 SVGAGI.

This clone was observed a single time. The J gene is TRBJ2-2, the V gene TRBV12-5, with 7 bases matching TRBD1. The CDR3 is 14 residues long. The V gene end was trimmed by 6 bases and the J gene end by 6 bases; junction bases not matched to a gene: 7. Germline V gene sequence: CDR1 LGHNT, CDR2 FRNRAP. The CDR3: CASGLGQKAGELFF. The CDR3 nucleotides read TGTGCTAGTGGCCTGGGACAGAAGGCCGGGGAGCTGTTTTTT.

The gene calls are TRBV6-1 and TRBJ2-1; D not resolved. Trimming took off 4 bases at V and 3 bases at J, with 13 bases between the two ends. The CDR3 is 15 residues long. The germline V gene encodes CDR1 MNHNS and CDR2 SASEGT. DNA for the CDR3: TGTGCCAGCAGTGCGTCCCTCTCCGGCTACAATGAGCAGTTCTTC. The encoded protein is CASSASLSGYNEQFF.

This clone was seen a single time. The chain recombines TRBV2 with TRBJ2-7; D possibly matches TRBD1 or TRBD2 (6 bases each). CDR3 length: 14 amino acids. V lost 4 bases, J lost 0 bases, and 10 bases lay in between. Germline V gene data show CDR1 as SNHLY and CDR2 as FYNNEI. CDR3 region: CASSVGGYSYEQYF. DNA of the CDR3: TGTGCCAGCAGTGTCGGGGGCTACTCCTACGAGCAGTACTTC.

The chain uses TRBV7-8 and TRBJ1-3; D remains unclear. Trimming removed 3 bases from V and 8 bases from J, with 26 bases in between. CDR1 is SGHVS and CDR2 is FQNEAQ in the germline V gene. The CDR3 covers 18 residues. CDR3 DNA: TGTGCCAGCAGCTTTTTTGGTACGGGAGCCCAAATCGGGGACACCATATATTTT. It is translated as CASSFFGTGAQIGDTIYF.

The V call is TRBV7-6, the J call TRBJ2-3; D is unresolved. CDR1 and CDR2 from the germline V gene are SGHVS and FNYEAQ. Trimming removed 5 bases from V and 4 bases from J, with 16 bases in between. The CDR3 runs to 15 residues. CDR3 DNA sequence: TGTGCCAGCAGCCCCCAGGTAGTATCGGCAGATACGCAGTATTTT. Its translation is CASSPQVVSADTQYF.

This chain links TRBV5-4 with TRBJ2-1; 10 bases match TRBD2. The germline gives CDR1 SGHNT, CDR2 YYREEE (reference sequence). V trimming: 2 bases; J trimming: 5 bases; junction bases outside the gene matches: 4. CDR3 length equals 15 residues. CDR3 DNA: TGTGCCAGCAGCTTTGGGACTAGCGAGAACAATGAGCAGTTCTTC. Protein product: CASSFGTSENNEQFF.

This clone showed up just a few times. This rearrangement joins TRBV29-1 to TRBJ1-4; tentative D call: TRBD1 (5 bases). In germline, CDR1 is SQVTM, CDR2 ANQGSEA. V was cut by 2 bases and J by 5 bases, with 9 bases left in between. This CDR3 comprises 13 residues. The CDR3 here is CSVEPAGNEKLFF. DNA for the CDR3: TGCAGCGTTGAACCAGCAGGGAATGAAAAACTGTTTTTT.

This clone came up once. The chain is built from TRBV7-9 and TRBJ1-1; no definite D call. This CDR3 is built from 14 residues. Germline CDR1 reads SEHNR; CDR2 reads FQNEAQ (reference sequence). V lost 1 base and J lost 1, with 7 bases in between. The CDR3 DNA reads TGTGCCAGCAGCTTAGGGAGGGAGAACACTGAAGCTTTCTTT. Residues: CASSLGRENTEAFF.

The rearrangement joins TRBV5-4 to TRBJ2-5; maybe TRBD2 (6 bases). The CDR3 is 16 residues long. V shed 4 bases and J shed 4 bases, with 20 bases lying between them. CDR1 and CDR2 (germline): SGHNT, YYREEE (reference sequence). The CDR3 bases are TGTGCCAGCAGCCAACTCAATTTGATGGGAGGAGAGACCCAGTACTTC. Protein: CASSQLNLMGGETQYF.

This chain uses TRBV28 with TRBJ1-2; maybe TRBD1 (6 bases). CDR3 length: 16 residues. CDR1 MDHEN and CDR2 SYDVKM come from the germline V gene. Trimming removed 2 bases at V and 4 bases at J, with 17 bases between. In DNA form, the CDR3 reads TGTGCCAGCAGTTTACGCGCCAGGGGATTCGGCTATGGCTACACCTTC. It codes for CASSLRARGFGYGYTF.

V and J are TRBV10-3 and TRBJ1-2, with D possibly matching TRBD1 (6 bases). Between the trimmed V and J ends, which lost 4 bases and 5 bases, there was a span of 11 bases. CDR1 is ENHRY, CDR2 SYGVKD, per germline. The CDR3 loop spans 13 amino acids. The DNA of the CDR3 is TGTGCCATCAGTGGGATGGGGGCGTATGGCTACACCTTC. It specifies CAISGMGAYGYTF.

V gene TRBV18 combines with J gene TRBJ2-7; D remains unclear. The CDR3 covers 16 residues. The V gene lost 3 bases and the J gene lost 2 bases, with 17 bases spanning the gap. Germline lookup yields CDR1 KGHSH and CDR2 LQKENI. The CDR3 protein is CASSPLTAEGAYEQYF. Here the CDR3 DNA reads TGTGCCAGCTCACCCTTGACCGCCGAAGGCGCCTACGAGCAGTACTTC.

The V and J genes are TRBV6-5 and TRBJ2-7, with D perhaps given as TRBD1 or TRBD2 (5 bases each). V shed 5 bases and J shed 2 bases, with 10 bases lying between them. CDR3 size: 13 residues. Germline CDR1 reads MNHEY; CDR2 reads SVGAGI. CDR3: CASSRDPAYEQYF. In DNA, the CDR3 is TGTGCCAGCAGTCGGGACCCCGCCTACGAGCAGTACTTC.

This rearrangement joins TRBV2 to TRBJ2-5; TRBD1 aligns across 7 bases. Germline assignment: CDR1 SNHLY and CDR2 FYNNEI. The J segment lost 3 bases and the V segment lost 11 bases, leaving 9 bases of the junction unmatched. The CDR3 is 13 amino acids. CDR3 protein: CAGDGTAKETQYF. CDR3 sequence (DNA): TGTGCCGGCGACGGGACAGCCAAAGAGACCCAGTACTTC.

This clone was counted once. The chain's CDR3 is CASRGRGQETQYF. CDR3 DNA: TGTGCCAGCAGGGGACGGGGCCAAGAGACCCAGTACTTC. The V and J genes are TRBV28 and TRBJ2-5, with D perhaps being TRBD1 or TRBD2 (5 bases each). The CDR3 spans 13 residues. Germline CDR1 reads MDHEN; CDR2 reads SYDVKM. Trimming stripped 6 bases from V and 1 base from J, with 9 bases between.

The V call is TRBV28, the J call TRBJ2-2; D is unresolved. Germline values: CDR1 MDHEN, CDR2 SYDVKM. The CDR3 is 13 residues long. V shed 7 bases and J shed 3 bases, with 9 bases lying between them. The CDR3 DNA sequence: TGTGCCAGCACTGCTTATGACACCGGGGAGCTGTTTTTT. Residues: CASTAYDTGELFF.

Details on this clone: The same CDR3 can be traced to other DNA sequences in this sample. The V call is TRBV28, the J call TRBJ2-5, with D perhaps being TRBD1 or TRBD2 (5 bases each). This CDR3 region has 14 residues. Germline V gene lookup returns CDR1 MDHEN and CDR2 SYDVKM. Trimming stripped 3 bases from V and 1 base from J, with 9 bases between. In DNA form, the CDR3 reads TGTGCCAGCAGTTTCTCGAGGGGCCAAGAGACCCAGTACTTC. The encoded protein is CASSFSRGQETQYF.